These 9 T cell receptor beta chains were all obtained from the same sample, sequenced in a study of OX40 agonist ivuxolimab in advanced cancers. The repertoire was sequenced with immunoSEQ multiplex PCR; TCRdb's copy has only in-frame clones and lacks some. The sample lists 55,000 to 70,000 clones; less than 90% were seen once. The sample here was CD4+ or CD8+ T cells sorted from blood, taken in a trial of the OX40 agonist ivuxolimab. The receptors were gathered from an adult with an advanced solid tumor such as melanoma, head and neck, liver or kidney cancer.

This chain joins TRBV7-6 and TRBJ2-1; 8 bases align to TRBD1. Trimming took 4 bases from V and 0 from J; bases not matched to a gene: 5. Germline CDR1 reads SGHVS; CDR2 reads FNYEAQ. The CDR3 totals 16 residues. The CDR3 DNA reads TGTGCCAGCAGCTCGACAGGGGCGAGCTCCTACAATGAGCAGTTCTTC. Encoded protein: CASSSTGASSYNEQFF.

This chain links TRBV28 with TRBJ1-4, with 9 nucleotides matching TRBD1. The CDR3 consists of 16 residues. The J segment lost 6 bases and the V segment lost 6 bases, leaving 11 bases of the junction unmatched. Germline V gives CDR1 MDHEN, CDR2 SYDVKM. The CDR3 nucleotides are TGTGCCAGCAGCGGGGCAGGGACAGGGTGGGATGAAAAACTGTTTTTT. This translates into CASSGAGTGWDEKLFF. The full variable domain, completed using reference TRBV28 and TRBJ1-4, is DVKVTQSSRYLVKRTGEKVFLECVQDMDHENMFWYRQDPGLGLRLIYFSYDVKMKEKGDIPEGYSVSREKKERFSLILESASTNQTSMYLCASSGAGTGWDEKLFFGSGTQLSVL.

The chain uses TRBV5-1 and TRBJ1-3; TRBD1 matches 7 bases. Trimming removed 4 bases from V and 2 bases from J; junction bases left unmatched: 12. The CDR3 contains 17 residues. Germline V gene lookup returns CDR1 SGHRS and CDR2 YFSETQ. CDR3 coding DNA: TGCGCCAGCAGCGTCGACGGACAGGCCCCCCCTGGAAACACCATATATTTT. Protein sequence: CASSVDGQAPPGNTIYF.

This chain uses TRBV5-1 with TRBJ1-1; D uncertain. The V end was cut by 1 base, the J end by 0 bases, with 22 bases between. In germline, CDR1 is SGHRS, CDR2 YFSETQ. The CDR3 extends over 19 amino acids. CDR3 region: CASSLSPTEEQLMNTEAFF. CDR3 bases: TGCGCCAGCAGCTTGAGTCCCACCGAAGAACAGCTCATGAACACTGAAGCTTTCTTT.

This clone was observed a few times. The genes are TRBV10-3 and TRBJ1-5; no clear D. The CDR3 runs to 14 residues. Germline V CDR1 and CDR2: ENHRY, SYGVKD. V was pared by 0 bases and J by 7 bases, with 10 bases between. CDR3 nucleotide sequence: TGTGCCATCAGTGAGTCCGGTTCCTGGCAGCCCCAGCATTTT. It specifies CAISESGSWQPQHF.

The CDR3 protein is CASSRGSVYYGYTF. The CDR3 DNA is TGTGCCAGCAGTCGTGGCAGTGTTTACTATGGCTACACCTTC. The J gene is TRBJ1-2, the V gene TRBV2, with D hard to call. The CDR3 runs 14 residues. Germline CDR1 and CDR2: SNHLY and FYNNEI. V gave up 5 bases and J gave up 3 bases, with 13 bases separating them.

The chain links TRBV6-6 to TRBJ2-7; perhaps TRBD1 as D (7 bases). Germline V CDR1 and CDR2: MNHNY, SVGAGI (reference sequence). V was pared by 6 bases and J by 7 bases, with 16 bases between. This CDR3 has 13 amino acids. CDR3 residues: CASSPLQGREQYF. The DNA for the CDR3 is TGTGCCAGCAGCCCATTACAGGGGAGGGAGCAGTACTTC.

Comment on this clone: Other DNA variants within this sample encode the same CDR3. The chain carries TRBV19 and TRBJ1-1; D may be TRBD1 (5 bases). Germline assignment: CDR1 LNHDA and CDR2 SQIVND (reference sequence). There are 13 residues in the CDR3. Trimming cost V 6 bases and J 2 bases, with 10 bases left between them. The CDR3 DNA follows: TGTGCCAGTAGCGATACAGGTAACACTGAAGCTTTCTTT. As protein: CASSDTGNTEAFF.

The chain uses TRBV27 and TRBJ2-5; 9 positions match TRBD2. The J call may be mistaken, given a closer DNA end match to TRBJ2-7. The CDR3 has 16 residues. The germline CDR1 and CDR2 sequences are MNHEY and SMNVEV (reference sequence). The CDR3 sequence is CASSSLAGVGTYEQYF. The CDR3 DNA reads TGTGCCAGCAGTTCGTTAGCGGGAGTTGGAACCTACGAGCAGTACTTC.